This TCR beta chain was retrieved from a study of glioma-infiltrating T cells after dendritic cell vaccination. At the level of the study: Between the early 2000s and the early 2010s, patients got autologous tumor lysate-pulsed dendritic cell vaccines.

Germline values: CDR1 MGHRA, CDR2 YSYEKL. V lost 2 bases to trimming and J lost 0 bases, with 13 bases between them. This CDR3 spans 16 amino acids. Time point noted: after dendritic cell vaccination, including at tumor progression/relapse. None of the glioblastoma patients had an isocitrate dehydrogenase mutation. Clones were sequenced by immunoSEQ multiplex PCR, and TCRdb holds only the in-frame ones, with some missing. The repertoire holds approximately 24,000 clones, with roughly 89% as singletons. This chain uses TRBV4-1 with TRBJ2-5; D is uncertain. This clonotype was sampled from a human donor with glioblastoma. Sequencing used blood, obtained after dendritic cell vaccination. The DNA for the CDR3 is TGCGCCAGCAGCCAACCGTCCAGACTGTACCAAGAGACCCAGTACTTC. It encodes CASSQPSRLYQETQYF.